These 16 T cell receptor beta chains were sequenced from one sample in a study of blood T cell repertoires in COVID-19. Some clones are missing from TCRdb's copy, which holds only in-frame ones; the method was immunoSEQ multiplex PCR. This table holds nearly 300,000 clones, roughly 84% found once. Sequenced: peripheral blood. These receptor sequences come from a human donor with COVID-19, enrolled during active disease. The donor label of this sample is uncertain.

The chain combines TRBV10-1 with TRBJ2-3, with 8 bases identical to TRBD1. Germline loops: CDR1 WNHNN, CDR2 SYGVQD (reference sequence). The V gene end was trimmed by 6 bases and the J gene end by 1 base; junction bases not matched to a gene: 6. CDR3 size: 15 residues. As DNA, the CDR3 is TGCGCCAGCAGCACCCCGGGACAGGGCACAGATACGCAGTATTTT. This encodes CASSTPGQGTDTQYF.

This clone has a single count. The chain joins TRBV7-2 to TRBJ1-4; 7 bases are a match to TRBD1. Germline CDR1 reads SGHTA; CDR2 reads FQGNSA. Trimming at V came to 1 base and at J to 4 bases, leaving 3 bases not matched to a gene. The CDR3 is made up of 15 amino acids. CDR3 amino acids: CASSLGTGYNEKLFF. In DNA, the CDR3 is TGTGCCAGCAGCTTAGGGACAGGTTATAATGAAAAACTGTTTTTT.

The J gene is TRBJ2-3, the V gene TRBV30, with TRBD2 matching over 10 bases. This CDR3 is 16 amino acids long. In germline, CDR1 is GTSNPN, CDR2 SVGIG (reference sequence). V shed 2 bases and J 0 bases; nucleotides not matched to a gene: 5. The CDR3 protein is CAWSRLAGASTDTQYF. The CDR3 DNA is TGTGCCTGGAGTAGGCTAGCGGGAGCGAGCACAGATACGCAGTATTTT.

The V gene is TRBV6-2 or TRBV6-3, the J gene TRBJ1-2, with D unclear. In germline, CDR1 is MNHEY, CDR2 SVGEGT. This CDR3 contains 11 residues. The V end was cut by 6 bases, the J end by 8 bases, with 10 bases between. This chain's CDR3 is CASSNPGGYTF. CDR3 DNA: TGTGCCAGCAGCAATCCGGGAGGCTACACCTTC.

The J gene is TRBJ2-7, the V gene TRBV20-1; D is unresolved. V was shortened by 3 bases and J by 3 bases, with 9 bases between the two germline ends. CDR3 length equals 12 residues. Germline assignment: CDR1 DFQATT and CDR2 SNEGSKA (reference sequence). The chain's CDR3 is CSASARNYEQYF. CDR3 coding DNA: TGCAGTGCTAGTGCCAGGAACTACGAGCAGTACTTC.

Only one count was recorded for this clone. The chain has TRBV2 and TRBJ2-3; 7 bases line up with TRBD1. Germline-derived CDR1 and CDR2 are SNHLY and FYNNEI. CDR3 size: 14 residues. The trim removed 5 bases at V and 6 bases at J, leaving 8 bases unmatched. DNA of the CDR3: TGTGCCAGCAGTCCCCAAACAGGGGCGGATACGCAGTATTTT. Translating it yields CASSPQTGADTQYF.

The chain is built from TRBV19 and TRBJ1-1; 8 nucleotides align to TRBD1. The CDR3 length is 15 residues. The V and J ends lost 7 bases and 6 bases, in that order; junction bases with no gene match: 13. The germline gives CDR1 LNHDA, CDR2 SQIVND (reference sequence). This chain's CDR3 is CASNTRQGSLSEAFF. The CDR3 DNA follows: TGTGCCAGTAACACGCGACAGGGGAGTCTTTCTGAAGCTTTCTTT. Together with reference TRBV19 and TRBJ1-1, the CDR3 gives the full variable domain: DGGITQSPKYLFRKEGQNVTLSCEQNLNHDAMYWYRQDPGQGLRLIYYSQIVNDFQKGDIAEGYSVSREKKESFPLTVTSAQKNPTAFYLCASNTRQGSLSEAFFGQGTRLTVV.

The V call is TRBV18, the J call TRBJ1-5, with 8 bases identical to TRBD1. This CDR3 spans 15 amino acids. Trimming at V came to 3 bases and at J to 6 bases, leaving 7 bases not matched to a gene. Germline V gene lookup returns CDR1 KGHSH and CDR2 LQKENI. This CDR3 is CASSPARGHGQPQHF. The CDR3 nucleotides are TGTGCCAGCTCACCCGCCAGGGGGCATGGTCAGCCCCAGCATTTT.

The chain uses TRBV4-1 and TRBJ1-4; 7 nucleotides align to TRBD1. V gave up 4 bases and J gave up 8 bases; unmatched junction bases: 7. The CDR3 spans 14 residues. Looked up from germline, CDR1 is MGHRA and CDR2 is YSYEKL. CDR3 loop: CASSRQGEQEKLFF. In nucleotides, the CDR3 is TGCGCCAGCAGCCGACAGGGAGAACAGGAAAAACTGTTTTTT.

The table lists this clone with a count of one. Written as DNA, the CDR3 is TGTGCCAGTAGTATATTAGGACAGGGGAGCAATCAGCCCCAGCATTTT. This encodes CASSILGQGSNQPQHF. The J gene is TRBJ1-5, the V gene TRBV19; 9 nucleotides match TRBD1. The germline V gene has CDR1 LNHDA and CDR2 SQIVND (reference sequence). The CDR3 spans 16 residues. Trimming removed 2 bases from V and 1 base from J; junction bases left unmatched: 3.

This chain uses TRBV7-2 with TRBJ2-3; D not resolved. The length of the CDR3 is 11 residues. V was shortened by 6 bases and J by 6 bases, with 7 bases between the two germline ends. Germline CDR1 reads SGHTA; CDR2 reads FQGNSA. CDR3 coding DNA: TGTGCCAGCAGTTACTTCGATACGCAGTATTTT. Its translation: CASSYFDTQYF.

This chain joins TRBV29-1 and TRBJ2-3; D may be TRBD1 (6 bases). V was clipped by 0 bases and J by 5 bases, with 12 bases between them. Germline V lookup: CDR1 SQVTM, CDR2 ANQGSEA. The CDR3 is made up of 14 amino acids. The CDR3 is CSVEETARGDTQYF. The CDR3 DNA is TGCAGCGTTGAAGAAACGGCCAGGGGAGATACGCAGTATTTT.

J is TRBJ2-4 and V is TRBV11-2; 7 nucleotides agree with TRBD2. Germline CDR1 reads SGHAT; CDR2 reads FQNNGV. The CDR3 runs 14 residues. V lost 1 base to trimming and J lost 6 bases; unmatched junction nucleotides: 3. The CDR3 DNA reads TGTGCCAGCAGCTTAGTGGGAGGGTCAAACATTCAGTACTTC. Amino acid sequence: CASSLVGGSNIQYF.

As to this clone: In the same sample, other DNA sequences code for this CDR3. The chain links TRBV19 to TRBJ1-5; 8 bases fit TRBD1. CDR3 length: 14 amino acids. Germline assignment: CDR1 LNHDA and CDR2 SQIVND (reference sequence). The V segment lost 3 bases and the J segment 7 bases; nucleotides outside the gene matches: 5. The CDR3 protein is CASSISTGGQPQHF. For the CDR3, the DNA is TGTGCCAGTAGTATCTCCACAGGGGGGCAGCCCCAGCATTTT.

The chain has TRBV7-2 and TRBJ2-7; D is perhaps TRBD1 (6 bases). The CDR3 contains 14 residues. CDR1 is SGHTA, CDR2 FQGNSA, per germline. The germline V and J ends were trimmed by 5 bases and 4 bases, with 15 bases remaining between them. The CDR3 protein is CASSPRVQGYEQYF. CDR3 coding DNA: TGTGCCAGCAGCCCAAGGGTACAGGGATACGAGCAGTACTTC.

The rearrangement links TRBV25-1 to TRBJ1-5; D is perhaps TRBD1 (5 bases). This CDR3 spans 15 amino acids. CDR1 is MGHDK and CDR2 is SYGVNS in the germline V gene. The V end was cut by 6 bases, the J end by 0 bases, with 12 bases between. CDR3 protein: CASSAQGRSNQPQHF. The DNA of the CDR3 is TGTGCCAGCAGCGCCCAGGGTCGTAGCAATCAGCCCCAGCATTTT.